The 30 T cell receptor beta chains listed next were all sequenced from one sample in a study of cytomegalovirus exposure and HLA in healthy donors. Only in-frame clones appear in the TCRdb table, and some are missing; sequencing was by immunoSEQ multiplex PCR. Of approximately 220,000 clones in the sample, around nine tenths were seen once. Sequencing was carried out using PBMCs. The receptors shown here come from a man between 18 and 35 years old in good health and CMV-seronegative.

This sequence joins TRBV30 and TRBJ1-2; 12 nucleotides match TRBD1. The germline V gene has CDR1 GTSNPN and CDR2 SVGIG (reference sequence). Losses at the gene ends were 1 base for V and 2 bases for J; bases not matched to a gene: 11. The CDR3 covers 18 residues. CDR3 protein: CAWSDLGTGGFWNYGYTF. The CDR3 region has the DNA TGTGCCTGGAGTGACCTAGGGACAGGGGGCTTTTGGAACTATGGCTACACCTTC.

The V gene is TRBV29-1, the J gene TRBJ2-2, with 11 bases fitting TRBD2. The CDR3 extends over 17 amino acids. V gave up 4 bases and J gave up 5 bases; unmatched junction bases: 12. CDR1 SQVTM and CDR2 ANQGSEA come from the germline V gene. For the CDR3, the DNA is TGCAGCGTTGTGCTAGCGGGAGGCCGAGCGAGGACCGGGGAGCTGTTTTTT. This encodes CSVVLAGGRARTGELFF.

The CDR3 bases are TGTGCCAGCAGCTTAGGACGGGATATTGGAAAACTGTTTTTT. It yields the protein CASSLGRDIGKLFF. The chain is built from TRBV11-2 and TRBJ1-4; no firm D call. The CDR3 loop spans 14 amino acids. V lost 1 base and J 10 bases, leaving 13 bases between the germline ends. In germline, CDR1 is SGHAT, CDR2 FQNNGV.

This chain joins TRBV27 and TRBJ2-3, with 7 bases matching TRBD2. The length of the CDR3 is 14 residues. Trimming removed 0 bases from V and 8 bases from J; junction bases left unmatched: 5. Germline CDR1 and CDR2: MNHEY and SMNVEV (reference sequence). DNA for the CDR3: TGTGCCAGCAGTTTATCCAGCGGGATAGGTACGCAGTATTTT. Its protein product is CASSLSSGIGTQYF.

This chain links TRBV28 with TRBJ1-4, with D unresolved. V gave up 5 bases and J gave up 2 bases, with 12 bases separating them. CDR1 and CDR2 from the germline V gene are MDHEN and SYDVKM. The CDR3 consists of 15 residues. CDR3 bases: TGTGCCAGCAGTCCCCCCGGGATCACTAATGAAAAACTGTTTTTT. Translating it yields CASSPPGITNEKLFF.

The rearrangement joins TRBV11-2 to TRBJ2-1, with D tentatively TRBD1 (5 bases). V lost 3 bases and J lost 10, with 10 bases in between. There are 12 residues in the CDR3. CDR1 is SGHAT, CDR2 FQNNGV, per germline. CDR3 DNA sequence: TGTGCCAGCAGCTTTTGGGGCAGGGAGCAGTTCTTC. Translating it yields CASSFWGREQFF.

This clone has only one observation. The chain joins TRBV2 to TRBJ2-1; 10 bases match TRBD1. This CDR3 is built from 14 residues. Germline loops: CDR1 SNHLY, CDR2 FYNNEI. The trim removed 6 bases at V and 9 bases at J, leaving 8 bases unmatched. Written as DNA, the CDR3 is TGTGCCAGCAGGAGGGACAGGGGACATGGTGAGCAGTTCTTC. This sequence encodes CASRRDRGHGEQFF.

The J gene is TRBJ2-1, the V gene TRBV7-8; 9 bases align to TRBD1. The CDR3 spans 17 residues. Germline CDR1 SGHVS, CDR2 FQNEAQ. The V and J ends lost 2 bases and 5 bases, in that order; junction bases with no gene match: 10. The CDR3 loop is CASSLRSGTGPHNEQFF. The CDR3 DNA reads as TGTGCCAGCAGCTTACGTTCCGGGACAGGGCCCCACAATGAGCAGTTCTTC.

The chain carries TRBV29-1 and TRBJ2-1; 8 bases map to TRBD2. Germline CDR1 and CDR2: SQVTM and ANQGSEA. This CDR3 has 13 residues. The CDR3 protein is CAGGGTSYNEQFF. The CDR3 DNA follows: TGCGCGGGGGGAGGGACCTCCTACAATGAGCAGTTCTTC.

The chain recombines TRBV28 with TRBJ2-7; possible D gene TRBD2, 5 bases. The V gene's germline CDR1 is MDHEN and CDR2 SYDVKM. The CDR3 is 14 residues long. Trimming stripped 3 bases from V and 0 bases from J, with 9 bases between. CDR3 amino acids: CASSFIEGSYEQYF. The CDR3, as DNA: TGTGCCAGCAGTTTTATTGAGGGCTCCTACGAGCAGTACTTC.

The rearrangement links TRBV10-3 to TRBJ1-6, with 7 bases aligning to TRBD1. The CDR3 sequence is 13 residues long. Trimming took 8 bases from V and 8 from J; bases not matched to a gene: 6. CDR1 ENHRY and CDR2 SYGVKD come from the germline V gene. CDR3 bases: TGTGCCATCCAAGACAGGGTCGATTCACCCCTCCACTTT. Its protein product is CAIQDRVDSPLHF.

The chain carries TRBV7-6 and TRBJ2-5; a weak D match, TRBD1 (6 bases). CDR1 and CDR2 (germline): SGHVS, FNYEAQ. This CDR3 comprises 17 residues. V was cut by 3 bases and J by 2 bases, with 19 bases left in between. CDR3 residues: CASSFHGLPRGQETQYF. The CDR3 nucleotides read TGTGCCAGCAGCTTTCACGGTCTCCCGAGGGGGCAAGAGACCCAGTACTTC.

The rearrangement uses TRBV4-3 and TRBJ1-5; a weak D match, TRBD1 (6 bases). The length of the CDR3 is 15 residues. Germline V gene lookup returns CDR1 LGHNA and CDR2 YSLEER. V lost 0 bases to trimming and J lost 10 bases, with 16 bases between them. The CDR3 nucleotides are TGCGCCAGCAGCCAAGAATGGGGGGGCGGCCGTCCCCAGCATTTT. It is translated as CASSQEWGGGRPQHF.

The CDR3: CASGTDRQTQYF. The CDR3 DNA sequence: TGTGCCAGCGGGACGGACAGGCAGACCCAGTACTTC. The chain carries TRBV6-5 and TRBJ2-5; 7 positions match TRBD1. This CDR3 contains 12 residues. Trimming removed 8 bases from V and 6 bases from J; junction bases left unmatched: 6. Germline values: CDR1 MNHEY, CDR2 SVGAGI.

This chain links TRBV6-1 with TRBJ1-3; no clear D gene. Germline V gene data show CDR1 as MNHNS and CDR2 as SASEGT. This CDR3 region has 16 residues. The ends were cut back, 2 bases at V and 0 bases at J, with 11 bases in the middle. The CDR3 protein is CASSEYGAYSGNTIYF. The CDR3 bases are TGTGCCAGCAGTGAATACGGAGCCTACTCTGGAAACACCATATATTTT.

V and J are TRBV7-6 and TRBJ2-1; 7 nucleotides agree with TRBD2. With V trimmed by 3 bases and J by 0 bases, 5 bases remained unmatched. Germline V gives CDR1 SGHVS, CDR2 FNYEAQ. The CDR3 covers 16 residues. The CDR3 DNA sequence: TGTGCCAGCAGCTTTGGGGGAGGGAGCTCCTACAATGAGCAGTTCTTC. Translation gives CASSFGGGSSYNEQFF.

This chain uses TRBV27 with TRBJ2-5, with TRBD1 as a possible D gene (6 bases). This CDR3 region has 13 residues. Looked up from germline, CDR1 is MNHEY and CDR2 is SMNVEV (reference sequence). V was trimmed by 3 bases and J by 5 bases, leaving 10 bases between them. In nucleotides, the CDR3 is TGTGCCAGCAGTTTGACAGGCTACGAGACCCAGTACTTC. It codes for CASSLTGYETQYF.

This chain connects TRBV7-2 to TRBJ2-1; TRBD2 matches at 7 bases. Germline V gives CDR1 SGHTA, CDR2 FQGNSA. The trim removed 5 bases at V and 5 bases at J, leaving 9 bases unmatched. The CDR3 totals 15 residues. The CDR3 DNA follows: TGTGCCAGCAGCCTCCTCGGGACTACCAACAATGAGCAGTTCTTC. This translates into CASSLLGTTNNEQFF.

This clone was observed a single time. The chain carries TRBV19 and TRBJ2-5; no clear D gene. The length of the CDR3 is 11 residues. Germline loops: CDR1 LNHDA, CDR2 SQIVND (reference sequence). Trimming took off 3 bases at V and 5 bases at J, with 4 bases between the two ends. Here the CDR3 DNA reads TGTGCCAGTAGTATCCATGAGACCCAGTACTTC. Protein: CASSIHETQYF.

CDR3 sequence: CASSSGVNEQYF. DNA of the CDR3: TGTGCCAGCAGCTCAGGCGTGAACGAGCAGTACTTC. This chain links TRBV7-2 with TRBJ2-7; D unresolved. Trimming cost V 4 bases and J 5 bases, with 9 bases left between them. The CDR3 totals 12 residues. Per the germline V gene, CDR1 is SGHTA and CDR2 is FQGNSA.

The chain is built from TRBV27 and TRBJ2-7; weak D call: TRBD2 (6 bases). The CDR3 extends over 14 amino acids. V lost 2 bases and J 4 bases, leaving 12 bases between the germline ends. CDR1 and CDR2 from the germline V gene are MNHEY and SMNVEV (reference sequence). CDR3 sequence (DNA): TGTGCCAGCAGTTTACGGGGGTCCCTATACGAGCAGTACTTC. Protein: CASSLRGSLYEQYF.

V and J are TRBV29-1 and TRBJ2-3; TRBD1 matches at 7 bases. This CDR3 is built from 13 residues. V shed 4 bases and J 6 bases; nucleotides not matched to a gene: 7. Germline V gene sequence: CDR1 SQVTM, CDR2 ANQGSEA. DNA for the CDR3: TGCAGCGTTGGAGGGGGCTTCTGGGATACGCAGTATTTT. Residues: CSVGGGFWDTQYF.

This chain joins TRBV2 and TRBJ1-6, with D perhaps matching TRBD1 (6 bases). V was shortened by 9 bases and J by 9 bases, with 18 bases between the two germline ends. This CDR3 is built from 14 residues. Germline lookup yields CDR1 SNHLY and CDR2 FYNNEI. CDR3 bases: TGTGCCAGTTCAGGGGCGCTAGGGGTTTCACCCCTCCACTTT. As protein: CASSGALGVSPLHF.

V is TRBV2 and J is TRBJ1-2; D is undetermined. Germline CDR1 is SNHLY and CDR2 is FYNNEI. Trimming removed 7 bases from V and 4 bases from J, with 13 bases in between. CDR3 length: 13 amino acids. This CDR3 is CASKPEEGYGYTF. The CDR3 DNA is TGTGCCAGCAAACCCGAGGAGGGCTATGGCTACACCTTC.

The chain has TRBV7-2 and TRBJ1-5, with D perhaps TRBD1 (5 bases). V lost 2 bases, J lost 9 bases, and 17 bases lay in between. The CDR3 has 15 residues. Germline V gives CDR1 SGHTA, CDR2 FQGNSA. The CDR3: CASSLFGDSGWPQHF. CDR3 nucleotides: TGTGCCAGCAGCTTATTCGGGGACTCGGGGTGGCCCCAGCATTTT.

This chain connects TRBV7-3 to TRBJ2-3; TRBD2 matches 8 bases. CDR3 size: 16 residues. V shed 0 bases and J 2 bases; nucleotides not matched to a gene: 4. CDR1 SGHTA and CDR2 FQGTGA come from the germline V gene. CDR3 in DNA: TGTGCCAGCAGCTTAACTCCAGCGGGGGCCACAGATACGCAGTATTTT. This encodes CASSLTPAGATDTQYF. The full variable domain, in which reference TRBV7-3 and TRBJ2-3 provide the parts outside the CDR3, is GAGVSQTPSNKVTEKGKYVELRCDPISGHTALYWYRQSLGQGPEFLIYFQGTGAADDSGLPNDRFFAVRPEGSVSTLKIQRTERGDSAVYLCASSLTPAGATDTQYFGPGTRLTVL.

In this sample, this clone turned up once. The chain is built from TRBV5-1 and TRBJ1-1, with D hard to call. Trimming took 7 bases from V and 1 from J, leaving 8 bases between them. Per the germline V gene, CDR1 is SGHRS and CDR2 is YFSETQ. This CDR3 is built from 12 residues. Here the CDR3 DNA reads TGCGCCAGCGGCAGATCGAACACTGAAGCTTTCTTT. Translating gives CASGRSNTEAFF.

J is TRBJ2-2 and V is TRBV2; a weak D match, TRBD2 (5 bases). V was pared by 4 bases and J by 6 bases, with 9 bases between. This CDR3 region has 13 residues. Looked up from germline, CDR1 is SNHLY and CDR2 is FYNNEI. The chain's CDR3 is CASSVGEAGELFF. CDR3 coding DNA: TGTGCCAGCAGTGTGGGAGAGGCCGGGGAGCTGTTTTTT. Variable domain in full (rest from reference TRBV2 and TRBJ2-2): EPEVTQTPSHQVTQMGQEVILRCVPISNHLYFYWYRQILGQKVEFLVSFYNNEISEKSEIFDDQFSVERPDGSNFTLKIRSTKLEDSAMYFCASSVGEAGELFFGEGSRLTVL.

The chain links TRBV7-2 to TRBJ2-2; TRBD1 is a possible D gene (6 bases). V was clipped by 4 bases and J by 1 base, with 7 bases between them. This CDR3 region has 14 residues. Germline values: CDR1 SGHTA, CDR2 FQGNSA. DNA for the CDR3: TGTGCCAGCAGCTCGGGACAGAACACCGGGGAGCTGTTTTTT. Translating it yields CASSSGQNTGELFF.

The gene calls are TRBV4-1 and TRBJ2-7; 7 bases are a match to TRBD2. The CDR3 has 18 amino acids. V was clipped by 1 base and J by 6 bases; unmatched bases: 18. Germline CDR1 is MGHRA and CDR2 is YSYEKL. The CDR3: CASSQGPLAEGPFGEQYF. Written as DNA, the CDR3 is TGCGCCAGCAGCCAAGGCCCTCTAGCGGAGGGGCCATTCGGCGAGCAGTACTTC.